This TCR beta chain was documented in a study of blood T cell repertoires in COVID-19. TCRdb's table, derived via immunoSEQ multiplex PCR, lists solely in-frame clones and lacks some. The table has under 300,000 clones, about 90% seen once. The CDR3 has 15 amino acids. J was trimmed by 8 bases and V by 3 bases; bases with no gene match: 4. Germline V gene data show CDR1 as SGHDT and CDR2 as YYEEEE. The chain combines TRBV5-6 with TRBJ2-1; 14 bases are a match to TRBD2. The clonotype comes from a woman between 25 and 40 years old with acute COVID-19. Sample: PBMCs or T cells enriched from blood (not recorded which). In DNA form, the CDR3 reads TGTGCCAGCAGCTGGGGACTAGCGGGAGCTGATGAGCAGTTCTTC. Protein sequence: CASSWGLAGADEQFF. Full variable domain (remainder filled in from reference TRBV5-6 and TRBJ2-1): DAGVTQSPTHLIKTRGQQVTLRCSPKSGHDTVSWYQQALGQGPQFIFQYYEEEERQRGNFPDRFSGHQFPNYSSELNVNALLLGDSALYLCASSWGLAGADEQFFGPGTRLTVL.